This TCR beta chain was captured by sequencing in a study of chemoradiotherapy in HPV16-positive cancers. Notes on this clone: Its antigen is unknown. One junction end disagrees with the germline gene, perhaps due to a read error.

The CDR3 runs 16 residues. Germline V gives CDR1 SGHTS, CDR2 YDEGEE. Assay used: immunoSEQ multiplex PCR; TCRdb lists only in-frame clones, some missing. Of some 12,000 clones listed, about four fifths are singletons. Study-wide results and limits: Better recurrence-free survival went with HPV-responsive T-cell expansion in HPV16-positive patients.

The sample was acquired from a patient who underwent chemoradiotherapy. V is TRBV5-8 and J is TRBJ2-7; perhaps TRBD2 as D (7 bases). The sequence was obtained from a human donor with HPV-associated anogenital cancer. The CDR3 loop reads CAGSLGLGGAIYEQYF. The CDR3, as DNA: TGTGCCGGCAGCTTGGGGCTGGGGGGGGCTATCTACGAGCAGTACTTC.